The present T cell receptor (beta chain) was sequenced within a study of T-cell memory formation after mild COVID-19. Whole-study results and caveats: Whether day 37 second-wave clones are SARS-CoV-2-specific was not confirmed.

This clonotype was picked up a small number of times. Its antigen is not identified. CDR1 and CDR2 (germline): ENHRY, SYGVKD. The J segment lost 7 bases and the V segment lost 4 bases, leaving 2 bases of the junction unmatched. The CDR3 extends over 14 amino acids. In TCRdb, the 5' RACE reads were re-called with MiXCR into one record per CDR3 protein. The sample holds roughly 580,000 distinct CDR3 sequences; more than 15% are singletons and the top ten take 12%. The sample was PBMCs or a T cell subset sorted from them (not recorded which). The V call is TRBV10-3, the J call TRBJ1-6, with TRBD1 matching 9 bases. The receptor's source is an adult woman who had mild COVID-19 (a few samples of this study predate the infection). Cell type and time point are not known. This chain's CDR3 is CAISAGQGNSPLHF. CDR3 DNA sequence: TGTGCCATCAGTGCGGGACAGGGAAATTCACCCCTCCACTTT.